One sample yielded the 11 T cell receptor beta chains listed below, sequenced in a study of graft-versus-host responses after intestinal transplantation. The protocol was immunoSEQ multiplex PCR, while the TCRdb copy is restricted to in-frame clones and leaves out a portion. The sample yields under 80,000 clones, about 90% seen once. The sample in question was PBMCs, obtained 98 days after intestinal transplantation. These receptors came from a human patient who received an intestinal transplant, so some T cells may come from the graft donor.

This sequence joins TRBV6-6 and TRBJ2-7; D unresolved. The V end lost 0 bases, the J end lost 5 bases, and 8 bases lay between the germline ends. Per germline, CDR1 MNHNY and CDR2 SVGAGI (reference sequence). The CDR3 consists of 13 residues. The CDR3 loop is CASSYSNSHEQYF. The CDR3, as DNA: TGTGCCAGCAGTTACTCGAACAGCCACGAGCAGTACTTC.

This CDR3 reads CASSTMNTEAFF. The CDR3 DNA is TGTGCCAGCAGCACTATGAACACTGAAGCTTTCTTT. V and J are TRBV7-3 and TRBJ1-1; unclear D gene. The V end was cut by 5 bases, the J end by 0 bases, with 4 bases between. There are 12 residues in the CDR3. Germline lookup yields CDR1 SGHTA and CDR2 FQGTGA.

This rearrangement joins TRBV7-2 to TRBJ2-7; the D gene is possibly TRBD2 (5 bases). The CDR3 consists of 14 residues. Trimming pared 0 bases from V and 0 bases from J, leaving 6 bases between. Germline CDR1 is SGHTA and CDR2 is FQGNSA. CDR3 region: CASSLAGSSYEQYF. CDR3 DNA sequence: TGTGCCAGCAGCTTAGCGGGGAGCTCCTACGAGCAGTACTTC.

Of note for this clone: In the same sample, other DNA sequences code for this CDR3. The chain employs TRBV6-6 and TRBJ2-7; D possibly corresponds to TRBD2 (5 bases). V shed 0 bases and J shed 2 bases, with 5 bases lying between them. Germline lookup yields CDR1 MNHNY and CDR2 SVGAGI (reference sequence). This CDR3 has 13 amino acids. This chain's CDR3 is CASSYSGTYEQYF. The CDR3 bases are TGTGCCAGCAGTTACTCCGGGACCTACGAGCAGTACTTC.

The chain joins TRBV6-6 to TRBJ2-1, with D perhaps TRBD1 (5 bases). V was pared by 9 bases and J by 0 bases, with 12 bases between. Germline CDR1 and CDR2: MNHNY and SVGAGI (reference sequence). The CDR3 length is 14 residues. The DNA of the CDR3 is TGTGCCAGTTTACAGGATAGCTCCTACAATGAGCAGTTCTTC. As protein: CASLQDSSYNEQFF.

CDR3 sequence: CASSFYRDGVQETQYF. In DNA form, the CDR3 reads TGTGCCAGCAGTTTCTACAGGGATGGGGTACAAGAGACCCAGTACTTC. The chain has TRBV27 and TRBJ2-5; TRBD1 might be the D (6 bases). Trimming left V 3 bases short and J 2 bases short, with 16 bases between. This CDR3 is 16 amino acids long. In germline, CDR1 is MNHEY, CDR2 SMNVEV (reference sequence).

This clone was counted a single time. The chain combines TRBV7-9 with TRBJ1-2; TRBD1 aligns across 10 bases. Germline trimming cut 6 bases from V and 6 bases from J; bases unmatched to any gene: 4. Germline assignment: CDR1 SEHNR and CDR2 FQNEAQ (reference sequence). There are 13 residues in the CDR3. The CDR3: CASRPGQGNGYTF. The CDR3 bases are TGTGCCAGCAGACCGGGACAGGGGAATGGCTACACCTTC. The full variable domain, completed using reference TRBV7-9 and TRBJ1-2, is DTGVSQNPRHKITKRGQNVTFRCDPISEHNRLYWYRQTLGQGPEFLTYFQNEAQLEKSRLLSDRFSAERPKGSFSTLEIQRTEQGDSAMYLCASRPGQGNGYTFGSGTRLTVV.

This chain connects TRBV29-1 to TRBJ2-1; either TRBD1 or TRBD2 may supply D (5 bases each). V gave up 5 bases and J gave up 5 bases, with 13 bases separating them. Germline V CDR1 and CDR2: SQVTM, ANQGSEA. CDR3 length equals 13 residues. The CDR3 reads CSVMVGANNEQFF. CDR3 coding DNA: TGCAGCGTTATGGTCGGGGCCAACAATGAGCAGTTCTTC.

The rearrangement uses TRBV10-3 and TRBJ2-7; no reliable D call. The V and J ends lost 6 bases and 3 bases respectively, with 12 bases between them. The CDR3 sequence is 13 residues long. Germline V gives CDR1 ENHRY, CDR2 SYGVKD. Here the CDR3 reads CAIRETSFYEQYF. The CDR3, as DNA: TGTGCCATCAGGGAGACGAGTTTCTACGAGCAGTACTTC.

CDR3 loop: CASSVGTGDWNQPQHF. As DNA, the CDR3 is TGTGCCAGCAGCGTCGGAACAGGGGATTGGAATCAGCCCCAGCATTTT. The gene calls are TRBV28 and TRBJ1-5; 7 nucleotides match TRBD1. V lost 6 bases and J lost 4; bases outside the gene matches: 12. The length of the CDR3 is 16 residues. CDR1 and CDR2 (germline): MDHEN, SYDVKM.

The chain carries TRBV4-1 and TRBJ2-1, with TRBD1 as a possible D gene (5 bases). Germline CDR1 MGHRA, CDR2 YSYEKL. V lost 0 bases and J lost 5, with 11 bases in between. The CDR3 loop spans 15 amino acids. CDR3 residues: CASSQEALGDNEQFF. CDR3 bases: TGCGCCAGCAGCCAAGAAGCTTTAGGGGACAATGAGCAGTTCTTC.